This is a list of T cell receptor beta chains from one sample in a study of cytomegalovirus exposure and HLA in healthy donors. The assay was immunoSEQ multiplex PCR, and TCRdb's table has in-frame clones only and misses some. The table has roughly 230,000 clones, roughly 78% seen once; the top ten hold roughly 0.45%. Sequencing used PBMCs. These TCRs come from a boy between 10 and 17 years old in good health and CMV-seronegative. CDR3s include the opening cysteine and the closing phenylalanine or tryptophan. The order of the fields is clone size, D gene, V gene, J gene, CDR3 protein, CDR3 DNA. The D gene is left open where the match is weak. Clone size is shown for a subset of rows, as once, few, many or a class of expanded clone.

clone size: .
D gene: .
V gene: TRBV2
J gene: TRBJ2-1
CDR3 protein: CATSLSGGYNEQFF
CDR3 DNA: TGTGCCACCTCCCTTAGCGGCGGATACAATGAGCAGTTCTTC

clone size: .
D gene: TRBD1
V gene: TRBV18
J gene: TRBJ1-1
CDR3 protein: CASLPGQALEAFF
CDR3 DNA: TGTGCCAGCTTACCTGGACAGGCGCTTGAAGCTTTCTTT

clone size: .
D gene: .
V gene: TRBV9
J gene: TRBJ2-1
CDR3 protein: CASSTLSSYNEQFF
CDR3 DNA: TGTGCCAGCAGCACCCTGAGCTCCTACAATGAGCAGTTCTTC

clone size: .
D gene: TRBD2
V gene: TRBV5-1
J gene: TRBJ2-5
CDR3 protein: CASSLEASGTQETQYF
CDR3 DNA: TGCGCCAGCAGCTTGGAGGCTAGCGGGACACAAGAGACCCAGTACTTC

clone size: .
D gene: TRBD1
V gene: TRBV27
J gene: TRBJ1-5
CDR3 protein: CASSLTPDRAGQPQHF
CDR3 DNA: TGTGCCAGCAGTTTAACCCCGGACAGGGCTGGTCAGCCCCAGCATTTT

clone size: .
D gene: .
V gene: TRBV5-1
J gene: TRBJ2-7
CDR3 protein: CASSLGGDLYEQYF
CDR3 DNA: TGCGCCAGCAGCTTGGGGGGGGACCTCTACGAGCAGTACTTC

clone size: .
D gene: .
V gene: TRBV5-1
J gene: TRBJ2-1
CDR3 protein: CASSFTSGVGEQFF
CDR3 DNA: TGCGCCAGCAGTTTTACCTCAGGTGTGGGTGAGCAGTTCTTC

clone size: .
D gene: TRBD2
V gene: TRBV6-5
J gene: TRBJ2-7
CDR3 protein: CASSYSLAETYEQYF
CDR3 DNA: TGTGCCAGCAGTTACAGTCTAGCGGAAACCTACGAGCAGTACTTC

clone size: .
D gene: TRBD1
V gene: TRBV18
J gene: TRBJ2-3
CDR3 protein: CASSRQGQSTDTQYF
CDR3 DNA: TGTGCCAGCTCACGACAGGGGCAAAGCACAGATACGCAGTATTTT

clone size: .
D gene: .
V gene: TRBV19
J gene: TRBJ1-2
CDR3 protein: CASQGLNYGYTF
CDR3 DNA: TGTGCCAGTCAGGGACTTAACTATGGCTACACCTTC

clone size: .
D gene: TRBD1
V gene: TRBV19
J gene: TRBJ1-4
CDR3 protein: CASSQGAGEKLFF
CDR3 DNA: TGTGCCAGTAGTCAGGGGGCAGGGGAAAAACTGTTTTTT

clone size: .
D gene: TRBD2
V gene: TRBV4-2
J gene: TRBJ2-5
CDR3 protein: CASSLRGTSGTQETQYF
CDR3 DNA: TGTGCCAGCAGCCTCAGGGGGACTAGCGGGACCCAAGAGACCCAGTACTTC

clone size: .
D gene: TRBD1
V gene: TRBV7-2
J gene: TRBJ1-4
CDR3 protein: CASSFGTGEKLFF
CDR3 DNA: TGTGCCAGCAGCTTTGGGACAGGGGAAAAACTGTTTTTT

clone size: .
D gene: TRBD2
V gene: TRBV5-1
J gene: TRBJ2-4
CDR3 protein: CASSLRGGGPAAKNIQYF
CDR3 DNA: TGCGCCAGCAGCCTGCGTGGCGGGGGGCCCGCGGCCAAAAACATTCAGTACTTC

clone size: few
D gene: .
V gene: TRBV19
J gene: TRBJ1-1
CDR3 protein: CASRLLPGVNTEAFF
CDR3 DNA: TGTGCCAGTAGATTGCTACCAGGGGTGAACACTGAAGCTTTCTTT

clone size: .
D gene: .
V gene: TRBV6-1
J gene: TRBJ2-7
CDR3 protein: CASSEVPDYEQYF
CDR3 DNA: TGTGCCAGCAGTGAAGTCCCAGACTACGAGCAGTACTTC

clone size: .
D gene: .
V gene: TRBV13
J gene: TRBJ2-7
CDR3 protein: CASSLQGFAEQYF
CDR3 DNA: TGTGCCAGCAGCTTACAGGGGTTTGCCGAGCAGTACTTC

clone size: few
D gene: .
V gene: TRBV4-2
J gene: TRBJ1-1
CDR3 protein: CASSEQTVGEGAFF
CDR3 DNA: TGTGCCAGCAGCGAGCAGACAGTTGGGGAAGGAGCTTTCTTT

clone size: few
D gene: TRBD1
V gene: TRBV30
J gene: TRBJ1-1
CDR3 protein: CAWTRQGAQVNTEAFF
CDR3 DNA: TGTGCCTGGACCCGACAGGGGGCACAGGTAAACACTGAAGCTTTCTTT

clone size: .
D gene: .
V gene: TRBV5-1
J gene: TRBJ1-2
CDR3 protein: CASSLRGNYGYTF
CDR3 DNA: TGCGCCAGCAGCTTGAGAGGGAACTATGGCTACACCTTC

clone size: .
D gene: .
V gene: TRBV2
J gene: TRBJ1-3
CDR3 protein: CASTRGRGLPSGNTIYF
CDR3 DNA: TGTGCCAGCACTCGCGGTAGGGGATTGCCCTCTGGAAACACCATATATTTT

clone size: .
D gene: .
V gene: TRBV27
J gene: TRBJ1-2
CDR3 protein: CASSLIRGGNGYTF
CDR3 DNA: TGTGCCAGCAGTTTAATTAGGGGAGGAAATGGCTACACCTTC

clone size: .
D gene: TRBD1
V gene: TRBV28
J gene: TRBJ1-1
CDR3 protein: CASSIDRGIRTEAFF
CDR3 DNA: TGTGCCAGCAGTATTGACAGGGGAATTCGGACTGAAGCTTTCTTT

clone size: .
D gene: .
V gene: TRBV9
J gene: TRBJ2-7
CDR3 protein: CASSRTGTGYEQYF
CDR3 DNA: TGTGCCAGCAGCAGAACAGGGACGGGCTACGAGCAGTACTTC

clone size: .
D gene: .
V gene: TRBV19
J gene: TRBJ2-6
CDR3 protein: CASSIVVFGLSGANVLTF
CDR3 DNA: TGTGCCAGTAGTATAGTGGTATTTGGGCTCTCTGGGGCCAACGTCCTGACTTTC

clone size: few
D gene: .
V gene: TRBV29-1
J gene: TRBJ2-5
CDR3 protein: CSVARAPQETQYF
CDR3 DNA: TGCAGCGTTGCCAGGGCGCCCCAAGAGACCCAGTACTTC

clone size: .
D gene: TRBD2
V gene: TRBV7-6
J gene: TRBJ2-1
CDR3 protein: CASTRSAGGSYNEQFF
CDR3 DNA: TGTGCCAGCACCCGGTCGGCGGGAGGCTCCTACAATGAGCAGTTCTTC

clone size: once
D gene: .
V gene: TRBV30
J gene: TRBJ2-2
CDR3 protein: CAWKADDTGELFF
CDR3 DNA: TGTGCCTGGAAGGCGGATGACACCGGGGAGCTGTTTTTT

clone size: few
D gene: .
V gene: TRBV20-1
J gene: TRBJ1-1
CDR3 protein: CSAMNTEAFF
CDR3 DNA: TGCAGTGCCATGAACACTGAAGCTTTCTTT

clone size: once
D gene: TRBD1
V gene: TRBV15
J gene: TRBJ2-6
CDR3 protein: CATSRETGGLSGANVLTF
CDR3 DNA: TGTGCCACCAGCAGAGAGACAGGGGGCCTCTCTGGGGCCAACGTCCTGACTTTC

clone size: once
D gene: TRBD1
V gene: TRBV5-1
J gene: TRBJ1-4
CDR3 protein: CASSLEGTGVEKLFF
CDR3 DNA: TGCGCCAGCAGCTTGGAAGGGACAGGTGTTGAAAAACTGTTTTTT

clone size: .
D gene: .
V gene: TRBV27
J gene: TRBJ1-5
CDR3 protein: CASSLYQKQGGGQPQHF
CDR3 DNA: TGTGCCAGCAGTTTATACCAGAAACAGGGCGGGGGTCAGCCCCAGCATTTT